Each of the 26 T cell receptor beta chains below was sequenced from the same sample in a study of T cells in Graves' hyperthyroidism and ophthalmopathy. TCR beta CDR3 sequences were amplified from RNA transcripts. Using the HTBI primer set, a first-round RT-PCR was run on the TCR CDR3. MiXCR, run by TCRdb on the multiplex PCR reads, gives a single entry per CDR3 protein. In the table there are over 650,000 distinct CDR3 sequences, approximately 16% of which are singletons. Sequencing input: blood. All receptors derive from a man between 18 and 35 years old with Graves' hyperthyroidism.

This clonotype was picked up a small number of times. V usage is TRBV2 and J usage is TRBJ2-6; D may be TRBD2 (5 bases). Germline values: CDR1 SNHLY, CDR2 FYNNEI. Trimming pared 2 bases from V and 0 bases from J, leaving 11 bases between. The CDR3 is 17 amino acids. The CDR3 region is CASSERGFLSGANVLTF. CDR3 nucleotide sequence: TGTGCCAGCAGTGAAAGAGGGTTCCTCTCTGGGGCCAACGTCCTGACTTTC.

This clonotype appeared a few times. The gene calls are TRBV12-3 or TRBV12-4 and TRBJ1-2; 9 nucleotides agree with TRBD1. With V trimmed by 2 bases and J by 4 bases, 2 bases remained unmatched. This CDR3 has 14 residues. The CDR3 coding sequence is TGTGCCAGCAGTTTAAGGGACAGGGCCTATGGCTACACCTTC. It translates to CASSLRDRAYGYTF.

The V call is TRBV15, the J call TRBJ2-5, with D perhaps TRBD1 (5 bases). This CDR3 has 15 amino acids. With 0 bases removed from V and 1 base from J, the gap between germline ends came to 9 bases. From germline, CDR1 is LNHNV and CDR2 YYDKDF (reference sequence). The CDR3, as DNA: TGTGCCACCAGCAGAGATCCCAGGGCCCAAGAGACCCAGTACTTC. This codes for CATSRDPRAQETQYF.

This clonotype was found many times. The rearrangement joins TRBV2 to TRBJ2-1; the match to TRBD2 covers 9 bases. This CDR3 region has 15 residues. The V and J ends lost 7 bases and 0 bases, in that order; junction bases with no gene match: 4. CDR1 and CDR2 from the germline V gene are SNHLY and FYNNEI. The CDR3 DNA reads TGTGCCAGCATGGAGGGACTAGCCTCCTACAATGAGCAGTTCTTC. This gives the protein CASMEGLASYNEQFF. The variable domain in full, completed from reference TRBV2 and TRBJ2-1, reads EPEVTQTPSHQVTQMGQEVILRCVPISNHLYFYWYRQILGQKVEFLVSFYNNEISEKSEIFDDQFSVERPDGSNFTLKIRSTKLEDSAMYFCASMEGLASYNEQFFGPGTRLTVL.

This CDR3 is CASSSGVHQEQYF. The CDR3 region has the DNA TGTGCCAGCAGCTCAGGGGTCCATCAAGAGCAGTACTTC. V is TRBV11-2 and J is TRBJ2-7, with a tentative D call TRBD1 (6 bases). The CDR3 is 13 amino acids. V dropped 4 bases and J dropped 7 bases, with 14 bases sitting between them. Germline loops: CDR1 SGHAT, CDR2 FQNNGV. Together with reference TRBV11-2 and TRBJ2-7, the CDR3 gives the full variable domain: EAGVAQSPRYKIIEKRQSVAFWCNPISGHATLYWYQQILGQGPKLLIQFQNNGVVDDSQLPKDRFSAERLKGVDSTLKIQPAKLEDSAVYLCASSSGVHQEQYFGPGTRLTVT.

This clonotype has at least ten counts. The rearrangement links TRBV6-1 to TRBJ2-7; 9 positions agree with TRBD2. CDR1 is MNHNS, CDR2 SASEGT, per germline. This CDR3 contains 16 residues. The ends lost 6 bases at V and 7 bases at J; junction bases unmatched: 16. The CDR3 spells CASSQGAGGGIGEQYF. The CDR3 nucleotides read TGTGCCAGCAGCCAAGGGGCGGGAGGGGGGATAGGTGAGCAGTACTTC.

As DNA, the CDR3 is TGCAGCGTTGAAGGCACTAGCCTCAGTCACAGGCGTCATGAGCAGTTCTTC. It codes for CSVEGTSLSHRRHEQFF. This chain links TRBV29-1 with TRBJ2-1; possibly TRBD2 for D (6 bases). From germline, CDR1 is SQVTM and CDR2 ANQGSEA. Trimming cost V 1 base and J 8 bases, with 24 bases left between them. The CDR3 extends over 17 amino acids.

This clonotype was seen ten or more times. The chain links TRBV28 to TRBJ2-7, with no clear D. CDR1 and CDR2 (germline): MDHEN, SYDVKM. CDR3 length equals 14 residues. Deletions cut 3 bases from V and 2 bases from J, with 11 bases between. The CDR3 region has the DNA TGTGCCAGCAGTTTCGTATATGGGACCTACGAGCAGTACTTC. Translating gives CASSFVYGTYEQYF.

This clonotype occurred many times. This chain links TRBV25-1 with TRBJ2-5, with a possible D match to TRBD2 (5 bases). V dropped 5 bases and J dropped 5 bases, with 12 bases sitting between them. This CDR3 contains 13 residues. The V gene's germline CDR1 is MGHDK and CDR2 SYGVNS. The CDR3 is CASSKRIGETQYF. CDR3 nucleotide sequence: TGTGCCAGCAGTAAGCGGATAGGGGAGACCCAGTACTTC.

The table lists this clonotype with many counts. The chain has TRBV29-1 and TRBJ2-7, with 7 nucleotides matching TRBD2. From germline, CDR1 is SQVTM and CDR2 ANQGSEA. The CDR3 is made up of 11 amino acids. With V trimmed by 8 bases and J by 5 bases, 6 bases remained unmatched. The chain's CDR3 is CSTGEGHEQYF. For the CDR3, the DNA is TGCAGCACTGGGGAGGGACACGAGCAGTACTTC.

A word on this clonotype: Being one base from a much bigger clone, this may be a read error. The CDR3 nucleotides read TGTGCCAGCACCCCCATAGTCAATGAGCAGTACTTC. It is translated as CASTPIVNEQYF. The rearrangement joins TRBV12-3 or TRBV12-4 to TRBJ2-1; D is unresolved. The DNA end favors TRBJ2-7, so the J call may be wrong. The CDR3 is made up of 12 amino acids.

This clonotype was observed at least ten times. The CDR3 loop reads CASSRNRDEAFF. CDR3 DNA: TGTGCCAGCAGCCGCAACCGGGACGAAGCTTTCTTT. This chain joins TRBV7-2 and TRBJ1-1; the D gene is possibly TRBD1 (5 bases). This CDR3 is built from 12 residues. The V end was cut by 5 bases, the J end by 8 bases, with 12 bases between. Per germline, CDR1 SGHTA and CDR2 FQGNSA.

The rearrangement uses TRBV6-6 and TRBJ1-4; D uncertain. V was pared by 0 bases and J by 8 bases, with 13 bases between. The CDR3 extends over 15 amino acids. Looked up from germline, CDR1 is MNHNY and CDR2 is SVGAGI (reference sequence). In nucleotides, the CDR3 is TGTGCCAGCAGTTACTCGCCTGATGGAGGAGAAAAACTGTTTTTT. Residues: CASSYSPDGGEKLFF.

In regard to this clonotype: A much larger clone differs by one base, so this may be a read error. This chain uses TRBV20-1 with TRBJ2-5, with 14 bases that match TRBD2. J gave up 4 bases and V 6 bases, and 4 bases lay outside the gene matches. This CDR3 is built from 14 residues. Germline V gives CDR1 DFQATT, CDR2 SNEGSKA (reference sequence). Here the CDR3 DNA reads TGCAGTGCATTCGGACTAGCGGGGGGAGAGACCCAGTACTTC. Its protein product is CSAFGLAGGETQYF.

This clonotype has only a few counts. One junction end does not reproduce the germline sequence, and a read error may be involved. CDR3 loop: CASSLVAGGYEQCF. CDR3 DNA sequence: TGTGCCAGCAGCTTAGTAGCGGGAGGCTACGAGCAGTGCTTC. V usage is TRBV7-9 and J usage is TRBJ2-7; 10 bases map to TRBD2. Per the germline V gene, CDR1 is SEHNR and CDR2 is FQNEAQ (reference sequence). The CDR3 is 14 amino acids.

This clonotype was recorded many times. The chain links TRBV12-5 to TRBJ2-1; TRBD2 matches 7 bases. V lost 2 bases, J lost 2 bases, and 9 bases stayed unmatched. Germline loops: CDR1 LGHNT, CDR2 FRNRAP. The CDR3 is 17 amino acids. The DNA for the CDR3 is TGTGCTAGTGGTTTGTTCGGTCGCGGGAGCCCCTACAATGAGCAGTTCTTC. Protein: CASGLFGRGSPYNEQFF.

At least ten counts were recorded for this clonotype. The gene calls are TRBV28 and TRBJ1-4; D possibly corresponds to TRBD1 (5 bases). Germline CDR1 and CDR2: MDHEN and SYDVKM. V gave up 3 bases and J gave up 4 bases, with 15 bases separating them. The CDR3 consists of 16 residues. The CDR3 spells CASSFQGARGNEKLFF. CDR3 in DNA: TGTGCCAGCAGTTTTCAAGGGGCGAGGGGTAATGAAAAACTGTTTTTT.

This clonotype was picked up a small number of times. This rearrangement joins TRBV28 to TRBJ2-7; D is undetermined. Germline lookup yields CDR1 MDHEN and CDR2 SYDVKM. The CDR3 is 14 amino acids. Trimming stripped 6 bases from V and 2 bases from J, with 14 bases between. In DNA form, the CDR3 reads TGTGCCAGCAGCCATAGGGCAGCACCCTACGAGCAGTACTTC. This codes for CASSHRAAPYEQYF.

At least ten counts were recorded for this clonotype. The chain recombines TRBV2 with TRBJ1-1; D is unclear. This CDR3 has 15 amino acids. Trimming removed 1 base from V and 1 base from J, with 10 bases in between. CDR1 is SNHLY, CDR2 FYNNEI, per germline. Written as DNA, the CDR3 is TGTGCCAGCAGTGAAGAGGCAGCATCGAACACTGAAGCTTTCTTT. This encodes CASSEEAASNTEAFF.

This clonotype was seen many times. V usage is TRBV28 and J usage is TRBJ2-7; possible D gene TRBD1, 7 bases. Trimming pared 5 bases from V and 6 bases from J, leaving 14 bases between. CDR1 is MDHEN, CDR2 SYDVKM, per germline. The CDR3 spans 13 residues. The CDR3 sequence is CASSTGTAGEQYF. CDR3 DNA: TGTGCCAGCAGTACCGGGACAGCGGGCGAGCAGTACTTC.

The table lists this clonotype with many counts. The chain links TRBV5-1 to TRBJ2-1, with a possible D match to TRBD1 (6 bases). Per the germline V gene, CDR1 is SGHRS and CDR2 is YFSETQ. Trimming took 3 bases from V and 6 from J, leaving 16 bases between them. This CDR3 contains 15 residues. The CDR3 nucleotides read TGCGCCAGCAGCTCAAGGGGGACCCCACTCAATGAGCAGTTCTTC. Protein product: CASSSRGTPLNEQFF.

Only a few counts were recorded for this clonotype. The genes are TRBV11-3 and TRBJ2-2; perhaps TRBD1 as D (6 bases). Looked up from germline, CDR1 is SGHNT and CDR2 is YENEEA. Trimming took off 6 bases at V and 8 bases at J, with 16 bases between the two ends. There are 14 residues in the CDR3. In nucleotides, the CDR3 is TGTGCCAGCAGACCAAACAGGGTCGCTGGGGAGCTGTTTTTT. Its translation: CASRPNRVAGELFF.

This clonotype has a count of ten or more. This chain uses TRBV12-3 or TRBV12-4 with TRBJ2-1; D gene uncertain. The CDR3 runs 12 residues. The germline V and J ends were trimmed by 7 bases and 6 bases, with 10 bases remaining between them. The chain's CDR3 is CASTFGGNEQFF. The CDR3 DNA reads as TGTGCCAGCACCTTCGGCGGCAATGAGCAGTTCTTC.

J is TRBJ2-7 and V is TRBV5-1, with TRBD1 identical over 9 bases. CDR1 SGHRS and CDR2 YFSETQ come from the germline V gene. Trimming at V came to 4 bases and at J to 0 bases, leaving 5 bases not matched to a gene. There are 15 residues in the CDR3. The CDR3 region has the DNA TGCGCCAGCAGCGTACAGGGGGCCCCCTCCTACGAGCAGTACTTC. It translates to CASSVQGAPSYEQYF.

This chain uses TRBV7-2 with TRBJ1-1; unclear D gene. V lost 2 bases and J lost 5, with 15 bases in between. The CDR3 runs 15 residues. The germline V gene has CDR1 SGHTA and CDR2 FQGNSA. The CDR3 DNA sequence: TGTGCCAGCAGCTTATTGCTTGGTTTGGGGACTGAAGCTTTCTTT. Translation gives CASSLLLGLGTEAFF.

Ten or more counts support this clonotype. The chain is built from TRBV11-3 and TRBJ1-6; D possibly corresponds to TRBD1 (5 bases). The CDR3 loop spans 16 amino acids. Germline loops: CDR1 SGHNT, CDR2 YENEEA. The ends were cut back, 1 base at V and 3 bases at J, with 10 bases in the middle. The CDR3 here is CASSLGGANYNSPLHF. For the CDR3, the DNA is TGTGCCAGCAGCTTAGGAGGGGCTAACTATAATTCACCCCTCCACTTT.